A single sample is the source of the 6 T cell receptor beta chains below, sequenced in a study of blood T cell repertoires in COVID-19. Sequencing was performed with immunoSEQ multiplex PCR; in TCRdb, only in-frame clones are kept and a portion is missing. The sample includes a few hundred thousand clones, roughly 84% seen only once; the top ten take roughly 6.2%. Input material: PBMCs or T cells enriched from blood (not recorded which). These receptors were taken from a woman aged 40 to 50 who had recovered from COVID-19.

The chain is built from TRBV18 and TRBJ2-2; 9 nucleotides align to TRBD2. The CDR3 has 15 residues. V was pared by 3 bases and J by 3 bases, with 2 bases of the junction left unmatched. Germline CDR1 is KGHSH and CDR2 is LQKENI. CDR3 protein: CASSPRLADTGELFF. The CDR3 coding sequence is TGTGCCAGCTCACCCAGACTAGCGGACACCGGGGAGCTGTTTTTT. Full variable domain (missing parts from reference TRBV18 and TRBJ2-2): NAGVMQNPRHLVRRRGQEARLRCSPMKGHSHVYWYRQLPEEGLKFMVYLQKENIIDESGMPKERFSAEFPKEGPSILRIQQVVRGDSAAYFCASSPRLADTGELFFGEGSRLTVL.

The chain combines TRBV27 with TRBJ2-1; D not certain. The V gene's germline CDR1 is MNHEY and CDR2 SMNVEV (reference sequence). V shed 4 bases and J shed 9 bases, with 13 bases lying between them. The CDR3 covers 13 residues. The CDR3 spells CASSSPRFGEQFF. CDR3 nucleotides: TGTGCCAGCAGTTCCCCGCGGTTTGGTGAGCAGTTCTTC.

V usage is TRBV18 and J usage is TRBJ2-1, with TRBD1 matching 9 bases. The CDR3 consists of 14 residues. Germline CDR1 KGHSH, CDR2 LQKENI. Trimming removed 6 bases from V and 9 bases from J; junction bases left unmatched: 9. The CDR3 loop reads CASSDRDRVSEQFF. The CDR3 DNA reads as TGTGCCAGCTCGGACCGGGACAGGGTCAGTGAGCAGTTCTTC.

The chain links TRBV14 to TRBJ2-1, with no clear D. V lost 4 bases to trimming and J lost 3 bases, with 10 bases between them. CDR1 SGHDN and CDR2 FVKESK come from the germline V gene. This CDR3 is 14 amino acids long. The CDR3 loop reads CASSRASDYNEQFF. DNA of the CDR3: TGTGCCAGCAGCCGGGCATCCGACTACAATGAGCAGTTCTTC. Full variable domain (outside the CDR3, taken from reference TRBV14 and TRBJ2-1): EAGVTQFPSHSVIEKGQTVTLRCDPISGHDNLYWYRRVMGKEIKFLLHFVKESKQDESGMPNNRFLAERTGGTYSTLKVQPAELEDSGVYFCASSRASDYNEQFFGPGTRLTVL.

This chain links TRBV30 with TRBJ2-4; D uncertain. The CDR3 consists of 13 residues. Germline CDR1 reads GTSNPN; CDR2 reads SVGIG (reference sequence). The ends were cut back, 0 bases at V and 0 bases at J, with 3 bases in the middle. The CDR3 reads CAWSVGAKNIQYF. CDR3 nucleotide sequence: TGTGCCTGGAGTGTCGGAGCCAAAAACATTCAGTACTTC.

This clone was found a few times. The CDR3 loop is CASSEQITDTQYF. The CDR3 DNA sequence: TGCGCCAGCAGCGAGCAGATCACAGATACGCAGTATTTT. The J gene is TRBJ2-3, the V gene TRBV10-1; D unresolved. Per the germline V gene, CDR1 is WNHNN and CDR2 is SYGVQD (reference sequence). The CDR3 is 13 residues long. Trimming shortened V by 6 bases and J by 2 bases, and 9 bases separated the two germline ends.